The rows below give T cell receptor beta chains drawn from one sample of a study of blood T cell repertoires in COVID-19. Measured with immunoSEQ multiplex PCR; TCRdb has only the in-frame clones, and not every one. Of about 200,000 clones listed, more than 65% are singletons. The source material was peripheral blood. The receptor set was obtained from a human donor in a cohort sampled during active COVID-19. Each CDR3 is given with its conserved first and last residue. D genes are given only for firm matches. Only some rows state a clone size, as once, few, many or a class for expanded clones.

d_call clone_size j_call v_call cdr3_aa cdr3_nt
- - TRBJ2-7 TRBV7-2 CASSLEARGGGYEQYF TGTGCCAGCAGCTTAGAGGCTCGGGGTGGAGGCTACGAGCAGTACTTC
- - TRBJ2-7 TRBV19 CASSPGRHYEQYF TGTGCCAGTAGTCCTGGGCGCCACTACGAGCAGTACTTC
- - TRBJ2-1 TRBV3-1/TRBV3-2 CASSHYGSSYNEQFF TGTGCCAGCAGCCATTACGGGAGCTCCTACAATGAGCAGTTCTTC
- few TRBJ1-6 TRBV28 CASNPRSVRSYNSPLHF TGTGCCAGCAACCCCAGGTCGGTTCGCTCCTATAATTCACCCCTCCACTTT
- - TRBJ2-7 TRBV19 CASSHPGGRGYEQYF TGTGCCAGTAGCCACCCTGGCGGCAGGGGCTACGAGCAGTACTTC
- - TRBJ2-1 TRBV5-1 CASSFDSTADNEQFF TGCGCCAGCAGCTTTGACTCGACAGCTGACAATGAGCAGTTCTTC
TRBD2 few TRBJ2-2 TRBV28 CASRLSLGGGGGEGTGELFF TGTGCCAGCAGACTGAGTCTGGGAGGAGGCGGGGGTGAGGGCACCGGGGAGCTGTTTTTT
- few TRBJ1-5 TRBV19 CASDSSIRSGVSNQPQHF TGTGCCAGCGACAGTAGTATAAGATCAGGGGTTAGCAATCAGCCCCAGCATTTT
TRBD2 - TRBJ2-7 TRBV28 CATQKTRLARYEQYF TGTGCCACCCAAAAAACCCGACTAGCCCGCTACGAGCAGTACTTC
TRBD2 - TRBJ2-1 TRBV24-1 CATSDKLAGVQHNEQFF TGTGCCACCAGTGATAAACTAGCGGGAGTTCAACACAATGAGCAGTTCTTC
TRBD2 once TRBJ2-1 TRBV28 CGCGAGVYNEQFF TGTGGTTGTGGAGCGGGGGTCTACAATGAGCAGTTCTTC
- - TRBJ2-1 TRBV2 CASSAQGNIGQFF TGTGCCAGCAGCGCACAGGGTAACATAGGGCAGTTCTTC
TRBD2 - TRBJ2-3 TRBV5-1 CASSFRGRAGTDTQYF TGCGCCAGCAGCTTTCGAGGGAGGGCCGGCACAGATACGCAGTATTTT
- - TRBJ1-5 TRBV28 CASSTGSPQPQHF TGTGCCAGCAGTACCGGTTCGCCTCAGCCCCAGCATTTT
TRBD2 - TRBJ2-2 TRBV2 CASGGLAVNTGELFF TGTGCCAGCGGAGGACTAGCGGTTAACACCGGGGAGCTGTTTTTT
TRBD1 - TRBJ1-6 TRBV6-6 CASSLGQVNSPLHF TGTGCCAGCAGTCTGGGACAGGTGAACTCACCCCTCCACTTT
TRBD2 few TRBJ2-1 TRBV19 CASTTLAGPGEQFF TGTGCCAGTACCACTCTAGCGGGACCCGGTGAGCAGTTCTTC
TRBD2 once TRBJ2-1 TRBV18 CASSPAASGRNEQFF TGTGCCAGCTCACCGGCGGCTAGCGGGAGAAATGAGCAGTTCTTC
- - TRBJ2-7 TRBV5-1 CASSLSPTGLNEQYF TGCGCCAGCAGCTTGTCTCCGACAGGACTCAACGAGCAGTACTTC
- - TRBJ2-1 TRBV19 CASSITRNVQFF TGTGCCAGTAGTATTACGAGGAATGTGCAGTTCTTC
TRBD1 - TRBJ2-5 TRBV11-3 CASSLDPGTGAQETQYF TGTGCCAGCAGCTTAGATCCCGGGACAGGGGCCCAAGAGACCCAGTACTTC
TRBD2 few TRBJ2-7 TRBV11-2 CASSPGLAVSYEQYF TGTGCCAGCAGCCCGGGACTAGCGGTCTCCTACGAGCAGTACTTC
- - TRBJ2-7 TRBV7-2 CASSPARDSLRPEQYF TGTGCCAGCAGCCCAGCCCGGGACTCGCTTCGGCCGGAGCAGTACTTC
- - TRBJ1-1 TRBV18 CASSPKTENTEAFF TGTGCCAGCTCACCTAAGACAGAGAACACTGAAGCTTTCTTT
TRBD1 - TRBJ2-3 TRBV30 CAWSPNLLQGAQDTQYF TGTGCCTGGAGTCCCAACCTCCTTCAGGGGGCGCAAGATACGCAGTATTTT
TRBD2 - TRBJ2-5 TRBV7-9 CASSSTSGSSETQYF TGTGCCAGCAGCAGCACGAGCGGGAGCAGTGAGACCCAGTACTTC
- - TRBJ1-3 TRBV2 CASSGLTATWGNTIYF TGTGCCAGCAGTGGGCTGACAGCCACTTGGGGAAACACCATATATTTT
- - TRBJ1-5 TRBV19 CASSIGRSNQPQHF TGTGCCAGTAGTATAGGCCGGAGCAATCAGCCCCAGCATTTT
- - TRBJ2-4 TRBV5-1 CASSSGYRGIDKNIQYF TGCGCCAGCAGCTCGGGCTATCGGGGGATTGACAAAAACATTCAGTACTTC
TRBD2 - TRBJ2-1 TRBV10-3 CAISQRGASDEQFF TGTGCCATCAGTCAGCGGGGGGCAAGTGATGAGCAGTTCTTC
- - TRBJ1-1 TRBV12-3/TRBV12-4 CASSLSGDSEAFF TGTGCCAGCAGTTTGAGCGGGGACTCTGAAGCTTTCTTT
TRBD1 - TRBJ2-7 TRBV30 CAWRDRATYEQYF TGTGCCTGGAGGGACAGGGCGACCTACGAGCAGTACTTC
TRBD1 few TRBJ1-1 TRBV28 CASISGQVNTEAFF TGTGCCAGCATCTCCGGACAGGTGAACACTGAAGCTTTCTTT
TRBD2 - TRBJ2-5 TRBV3-1/TRBV3-2 CASSPPGGGETQYF TGTGCCAGCAGCCCGCCGGGGGGAGGAGAGACCCAGTACTTC
TRBD1 once TRBJ2-6 TRBV29-1 CSVESGGFAGANVLTF TGCAGCGTTGAATCAGGGGGATTTGCTGGGGCCAACGTCCTGACTTTC
TRBD2 - TRBJ2-3 TRBV3-1/TRBV3-2 CASSQEGLAGGGTDTQYF TGTGCCAGCAGCCAAGAGGGACTAGCGGGAGGTGGCACAGATACGCAGTATTTT
- - TRBJ2-1 TRBV14 CASSQWGADRREQFF TGTGCCAGCAGCCAGTGGGGCGCGGATCGAAGGGAGCAGTTCTTC
- - TRBJ2-5 TRBV30 CAWSGRGTQYF TGTGCCTGGAGTGGTCGGGGGACCCAGTACTTC
TRBD1 - TRBJ1-3 TRBV5-1 CASSLMTGGSGNTIYF TGCGCCAGCAGCTTAATGACAGGGGGCTCTGGAAACACCATATATTTT
- - TRBJ1-4 TRBV18 CASSQEQGFNEKLFF TGTGCCAGCTCACAAGAACAGGGCTTTAATGAAAAACTGTTTTTT
- - TRBJ2-7 TRBV4-2 CASSQTTETYEQYF TGTGCCAGCAGCCAAACGACAGAGACCTACGAGCAGTACTTC
- - TRBJ1-5 TRBV28 CASSFVLSNQPQHF TGTGCCAGCAGTTTCGTGTTAAGCAATCAGCCCCAGCATTTT
- - TRBJ2-5 TRBV11-2 CASRFDSTGETQYF TGTGCCAGCAGATTCGACAGCACGGGTGAGACCCAGTACTTC
TRBD1 once TRBJ2-5 TRBV5-1 CASSAGRQGGETQYF TGCGCCAGCAGCGCTGGACGACAGGGTGGGGAGACCCAGTACTTC
- - TRBJ2-5 TRBV28 CASSPGTGLGETQYF TGTGCCAGCAGCCCCGGAACAGGGCTTGGGGAGACCCAGTACTTC
- - TRBJ1-4 TRBV28 CASNQVYQKLFF TGTGCCAGTAATCAGGTTTATCAAAAACTGTTTTTT
- once TRBJ2-1 TRBV16 CASSQSRGNEQFF TGTGCCAGCAGCCAATCTCGAGGCAATGAGCAGTTCTTC
- - TRBJ1-4 TRBV18 CASSHKPRGRQSSYTYEKLFF TGTGCCAGCTCACATAAACCCCGCGGGAGGCAGTCATCGTACACTTATGAAAAACTGTTTTTT
- once TRBJ2-5 TRBV19 CASSPWTERETQYF TGTGCCAGTAGTCCGTGGACAGAGAGAGAGACCCAGTACTTC
- - TRBJ1-6 TRBV19 CASSITRGYNSPLHF TGTGCCAGTAGTATCACCAGGGGATATAATTCACCCCTCCACTTT
TRBD2 - TRBJ2-7 TRBV18 CASSPIAGGYEQYF TGTGCCAGCTCACCTATAGCGGGAGGGTACGAGCAGTACTTC
- - TRBJ2-3 TRBV27 CASSLAGTQYF TGTGCCAGCAGTTTGGCAGGTACGCAGTATTTT
TRBD1 - TRBJ2-7 TRBV19 CASNPGGTYYEQYF TGTGCCAGTAATCCAGGGGGAACTTACTACGAGCAGTACTTC
- once TRBJ2-3 TRBV15 CATSRVEGYTQYF TGTGCCACCAGCAGAGTCGAGGGTTATACGCAGTATTTT
- - TRBJ2-1 TRBV9 CASSTTEPDSYNEQFF TGTGCCAGCAGCACGACAGAGCCTGATTCGTACAATGAGCAGTTCTTC
- - TRBJ2-5 TRBV3-1/TRBV3-2 CASSQRRGRTGETQYF TGTGCCAGCAGCCAAAGGAGGGGCCGGACGGGGGAGACCCAGTACTTC
TRBD2 - TRBJ2-2 TRBV11-3 CASSPTGGGGTGELFF TGTGCCAGCAGCCCAACCGGGGGCGGGGGGACCGGGGAGCTGTTTTTT
- - TRBJ2-3 TRBV4-1 CASSRSGSTDTQYF TGCGCCAGCAGCCGTAGCGGTAGCACAGATACGCAGTATTTT
TRBD1 - TRBJ2-7 TRBV29-1 CSVEWIQGRSYEQYF TGCAGCGTTGAATGGATACAGGGGCGCTCCTACGAGCAGTACTTC